This T cell receptor beta chain was recovered during a study of PD-1 blockade in classical Hodgkin lymphoma. Each of the patients experienced relapse following autologous stem cell transplantation, and their brentuximab vedotin exposure differed. This CDR3 has 17 amino acids. V lost 0 bases and J lost 7; bases outside the gene matches: 8. Germline assignment: CDR1 SGHTA and CDR2 FQGNSA. Overall study findings and caveats: The baseline diversity of complete responders showed similarity to that of newly diagnosed patients.

The method was immunoSEQ multiplex PCR; TCRdb's version includes in-frame clones alone and lacks a portion of them. The table includes 120,000 to 150,000 clones, about 78% detected once. On this clone itself: Antigen unknown.

The input for sequencing was peripheral blood mononuclear cells (PBMCs), taken before the second cycle of nivolumab. This TCR was recovered from a human donor with classical Hodgkin lymphoma. This sequence joins TRBV7-2 and TRBJ2-3, with TRBD2 matching 12 bases. CDR3 coding DNA: TGTGCCAGCAGCTTAGCCCCTAGCGGGGGGGCCGGATATACGCAGTATTTT. Encoded protein: CASSLAPSGGAGYTQYF. The full variable domain, in which reference TRBV7-2 and TRBJ2-3 provide the parts outside the CDR3, is GAGVSQSPSNKVTEKGKDVELRCDPISGHTALYWYRQSLGQGLEFLIYFQGNSAPDKSGLPSDRFSAERTGGSVSTLTIQRTQQEDSAVYLCASSLAPSGGAGYTQYFGPGTRLTVL.